A single sample is the source of the 27 T cell receptor beta chains below, sequenced in a study of shared clonotypes between healthy human individuals. In the naive CD8 group, cells lacked CD45RO and were positively selected for CCR7, so terminally differentiated effector memory CD45RA+ cells were left out. The data were produced by immunoSEQ multiplex PCR, yet TCRdb's version contains in-frame clones alone and is incomplete. The sample includes more than 600,000 clones, about 91% seen only once; the top ten take nearly 25%. Material for sequencing was naive CD8+ T cells sorted from blood. The receptors originated from a young man in good health.

This rearrangement joins TRBV7-9 to TRBJ2-1, with D unclear. The CDR3 totals 13 residues. V lost 5 bases and J 6 bases, leaving 11 bases between the germline ends. Germline loops: CDR1 SEHNR, CDR2 FQNEAQ (reference sequence). CDR3 region: CASSRELFNEQFF. As DNA, the CDR3 is TGTGCCAGCAGCCGAGAGTTGTTCAATGAGCAGTTCTTC.

The chain is built from TRBV9 and TRBJ2-7; TRBD2 is a possible D gene (6 bases). V lost 0 bases, J lost 3 bases, and 7 bases lay in between. CDR1 and CDR2 from the germline V gene are SGDLS and YYNGEE. This CDR3 region has 13 residues. In DNA, the CDR3 is TGTGCCAGCAGCGTAGTGGAGGGCTACGAGCAGTACTTC. Its translation: CASSVVEGYEQYF.

The chain is built from TRBV4-1 and TRBJ2-7; no clear D gene. Trimming pared 4 bases from V and 4 bases from J, leaving 17 bases between. The V gene's germline CDR1 is MGHRA and CDR2 YSYEKL. CDR3 length equals 15 residues. In DNA, the CDR3 is TGCGCCAGCAGCCTCCTAAGAGGCCCACGGTACGAGCAGTACTTC. Translating it yields CASSLLRGPRYEQYF.

J is TRBJ2-3 and V is TRBV25-1, with 9 bases that match TRBD2. This CDR3 is built from 15 residues. V gave up 3 bases and J gave up 5 bases; unmatched junction bases: 6. CDR1 and CDR2 from the germline V gene are MGHDK and SYGVNS. The CDR3 sequence is CASSDWREGEDTQYF. CDR3 DNA sequence: TGTGCCAGCAGTGATTGGCGGGAGGGAGAAGATACGCAGTATTTT.

The rearrangement uses TRBV7-9 and TRBJ1-1, with D tentatively TRBD1 (5 bases). This CDR3 is built from 12 residues. Germline CDR1 and CDR2: SEHNR and FQNEAQ (reference sequence). V lost 8 bases to trimming and J lost 3 bases, with 10 bases between them. CDR3 in amino acids: CASGGGHTEAFF. In DNA form, the CDR3 reads TGTGCCAGCGGTGGGGGTCACACTGAAGCTTTCTTT.

This clone came up a few times. It may be a read error: a sequence one base away is much more abundant. The chain employs TRBV25-1 and TRBJ2-2; 9 positions agree with TRBD1. The V and J ends lost 4 bases and 3 bases, in that order; junction bases with no gene match: 0. CDR3 length: 14 amino acids. Germline V gene lookup returns CDR1 MGHDK and CDR2 SYGVNS. The CDR3 DNA sequence: TGTGCCAGCAGTGGGACAGGGGACACCGGGGAGCTGTTTTTT. It codes for CASSGTGDTGELFF. The whole variable domain, filled in from reference TRBV25-1 and TRBJ2-2, reads EADIYQTPRYLVIGTGKKITLECSQTMGHDKMYWYQQDPGMELHLIHYSYGVNSTEKGDLSSESTVSRIRTEHFPLTLESARPSHTSQYLCASSGTGDTGELFFGEGSRLTVL.

This chain uses TRBV18 with TRBJ2-1; 9 bases map to TRBD1. The CDR3 has 15 amino acids. Germline V gene sequence: CDR1 KGHSH, CDR2 LQKENI. Trimming removed 5 bases from V and 6 bases from J; junction bases left unmatched: 8. CDR3 in amino acids: CASSSRDRDTNEQFF. The CDR3 region has the DNA TGTGCCAGCTCAAGCCGGGACAGGGATACCAATGAGCAGTTCTTC.

The chain uses TRBV18 and TRBJ1-2; D is perhaps TRBD1 (5 bases). Germline values: CDR1 KGHSH, CDR2 LQKENI. The CDR3 is made up of 14 amino acids. Trimming stripped 2 bases from V and 4 bases from J, with 11 bases between. CDR3: CASSPGQGGYGYTF. Here the CDR3 DNA reads TGTGCCAGCTCACCAGGGCAGGGCGGCTATGGCTACACCTTC.

The chain carries TRBV6-5 and TRBJ2-3, with D perhaps TRBD1 or TRBD2 (6 bases each). CDR3 size: 15 residues. Per the germline V gene, CDR1 is MNHEY and CDR2 is SVGAGI. V lost 2 bases and J 4 bases, leaving 13 bases between the germline ends. The CDR3 protein is CASSYLVGGPDTQYF. The CDR3 DNA is TGTGCCAGCAGTTACCTCGTAGGGGGGCCAGATACGCAGTATTTT.

The chain links TRBV27 to TRBJ2-5; D remains unclear. This CDR3 spans 14 amino acids. V lost 5 bases to trimming and J lost 2 bases, with 12 bases between them. CDR1 and CDR2 from the germline V gene are MNHEY and SMNVEV (reference sequence). CDR3 in amino acids: CASSPRLPQETQYF. Here the CDR3 DNA reads TGTGCCAGCAGTCCCCGACTTCCTCAAGAGACCCAGTACTTC.

V gene TRBV4-1 combines with J gene TRBJ1-4; a possible D gene is TRBD1 (6 bases). Trimming shortened V by 4 bases and J by 0 bases, and 21 bases separated the two germline ends. The CDR3 spans 19 residues. The germline V gene has CDR1 MGHRA and CDR2 YSYEKL. In DNA, the CDR3 is TGCGCCAGCAGCCCATCCATCGGGGGAAGGACAGCAACTAATGAAAAACTGTTTTTT. It is translated as CASSPSIGGRTATNEKLFF.

The CDR3 DNA reads as TGCGCCAGCAGCCCGGGCTTGGAAAATCAGCCCCAGCATTTT. It translates to CASSPGLENQPQHF. The chain combines TRBV5-1 with TRBJ1-5; unclear D gene. The CDR3 loop spans 14 amino acids. Trimming stripped 4 bases from V and 4 bases from J, with 12 bases between. Germline CDR1 is SGHRS and CDR2 is YFSETQ.

V and J are TRBV27 and TRBJ2-7, with TRBD1 identical over 7 bases. In germline, CDR1 is MNHEY, CDR2 SMNVEV (reference sequence). J gave up 4 bases and V 6 bases, and 15 bases lay outside the gene matches. The CDR3 loop spans 16 amino acids. CDR3 loop: CASRLNGAGGPYEQYF. The CDR3 DNA reads TGTGCCAGCAGACTTAACGGGGCAGGGGGACCATACGAGCAGTACTTC.

The J gene is TRBJ1-1, the V gene TRBV7-9, with TRBD1 matching over 8 bases. This CDR3 is built from 15 residues. Germline CDR1 is SEHNR and CDR2 is FQNEAQ (reference sequence). V gave up 3 bases and J gave up 3 bases; unmatched junction bases: 6. CDR3 region: CASSFRRGHDTEAFF. CDR3 bases: TGTGCCAGCAGCTTCCGCAGGGGGCATGACACTGAAGCTTTCTTT.

The chain uses TRBV5-4 and TRBJ2-3; 7 bases line up with TRBD2. With V trimmed by 4 bases and J by 2 bases, 7 bases remained unmatched. This CDR3 is built from 15 residues. From germline, CDR1 is SGHNT and CDR2 YYREEE (reference sequence). This CDR3 reads CASSSWTSHTDTQYF. CDR3 coding DNA: TGTGCCAGCAGCAGTTGGACTAGTCACACAGATACGCAGTATTTT.

The chain has TRBV29-1 and TRBJ2-5, with no clear D. Trimming cost V 4 bases and J 2 bases, with 11 bases left between them. The CDR3 has 13 residues. CDR1 is SQVTM, CDR2 ANQGSEA, per germline. The CDR3: CSVVETLQETQYF. The CDR3 nucleotides read TGCAGCGTTGTTGAGACGTTACAAGAGACCCAGTACTTC.

This clone occurred once. The rearrangement links TRBV27 to TRBJ1-1; TRBD1 is a possible D gene (6 bases). Between the trimmed V and J ends, which lost 5 bases and 0 bases, there was a span of 16 bases. Germline CDR1 reads MNHEY; CDR2 reads SMNVEV (reference sequence). This CDR3 has 16 residues. The CDR3 bases are TGTGCCAGCAGTACTAGGTGGGGGGGCATGAACACTGAAGCTTTCTTT. Residues: CASSTRWGGMNTEAFF.

The CDR3 DNA reads as TGCGCCAGCAGGGAAACAGGGGCGGGCACTGAAGCTTTCTTT. Its protein is CASRETGAGTEAFF. The chain employs TRBV10-2 and TRBJ1-1; TRBD1 agrees at 7 bases. Trimming cost V 6 bases and J 4 bases; bases outside gene matches: 8. The CDR3 has 14 amino acids. Germline CDR1 reads WSHSY; CDR2 reads SAAADI.

This rearrangement joins TRBV9 to TRBJ2-3; D uncertain. The CDR3 is 12 residues long. The germline V gene has CDR1 SGDLS and CDR2 YYNGEE. Trimming stripped 4 bases from V and 2 bases from J, with 5 bases between. DNA for the CDR3: TGTGCCAGCAGCCCCTACACAGATACGCAGTATTTT. Its protein product is CASSPYTDTQYF.

This chain connects TRBV6-1 to TRBJ1-2, with 7 bases that match TRBD1. The ends lost 5 bases at V and 8 bases at J; junction bases unmatched: 11. This CDR3 is 14 amino acids long. The germline V gene encodes CDR1 MNHNS and CDR2 SASEGT. The CDR3 protein is CASSSGQLLAGYTF. CDR3 nucleotides: TGTGCCAGCAGTTCGGGACAGCTTTTGGCCGGCTACACCTTC.

J is TRBJ2-7 and V is TRBV28, with 8 bases aligning to TRBD1. The CDR3 extends over 15 amino acids. Trimming at V came to 3 bases and at J to 6 bases, leaving 10 bases not matched to a gene. The germline CDR1 and CDR2 sequences are MDHEN and SYDVKM. The CDR3 region has the DNA TGTGCCAGCAGTTTTTATGGACAGGGACCTTCCGAGCAGTACTTC. Translated, it gives CASSFYGQGPSEQYF.

V and J are TRBV7-8 and TRBJ2-1; 14 nucleotides align to TRBD2. The CDR3 loop spans 15 amino acids. In germline, CDR1 is SGHVS, CDR2 FQNEAQ. J lost 8 bases, V lost 6 bases, and 6 bases had no gene match. CDR3: CASRRLAGGQYEQFF. Written as DNA, the CDR3 is TGTGCCAGCAGGAGACTAGCGGGAGGGCAGTATGAGCAGTTCTTC.

The chain joins TRBV7-6 to TRBJ2-5, with 9 nucleotides matching TRBD2. Per germline, CDR1 SGHVS and CDR2 FNYEAQ. With V trimmed by 5 bases and J by 5 bases, 12 bases remained unmatched. The CDR3 covers 16 residues. This CDR3 reads CASSLRIAGEAETQYF. The CDR3 DNA reads TGTGCCAGCAGCCTTAGAATAGCGGGAGAGGCGGAGACCCAGTACTTC.

In this sample, this clone turned up once. The chain combines TRBV7-9 with TRBJ2-3, with 8 bases identical to TRBD1. Unmatched junction bases numbered 4, after V lost 6 bases and J lost 2 bases. This CDR3 is 14 amino acids long. Germline V gene sequence: CDR1 SEHNR, CDR2 FQNEAQ (reference sequence). The CDR3 nucleotides read TGTGCCAGCAGGGACAGGGCTAACACAGATACGCAGTATTTT. Residues: CASRDRANTDTQYF.

With respect to this clone: Distinct nucleotide sequences in the sample also encode this CDR3. The chain combines TRBV5-8 with TRBJ2-3, with 13 bases aligning to TRBD2. With V trimmed by 4 bases and J by 3 bases, 2 bases remained unmatched. The CDR3 extends over 15 amino acids. The germline V gene has CDR1 SGHTS and CDR2 YDEGEE. The CDR3 bases are TGTGCCAGCAGCCCGGGACTAGCGGGAACAGATACGCAGTATTTT. Amino acid sequence: CASSPGLAGTDTQYF. Supplemented by reference TRBV5-8 and TRBJ2-3, the full variable domain reads EAGVTQSPTHLIKTRGQQATLRCSPISGHTSVYWYQQALGLGLQFLLWYDEGEERNRGNFPPRFSGRQFPNYSSELNVNALELEDSALYLCASSPGLAGTDTQYFGPGTRLTVL.

The rearrangement links TRBV14 to TRBJ2-3; 9 bases line up with TRBD2. This CDR3 region has 18 residues. Trimming removed 4 bases from V and 2 bases from J; junction bases left unmatched: 13. The V gene's germline CDR1 is SGHDN and CDR2 FVKESK. As DNA, the CDR3 is TGTGCCAGCAGCCCCAGGGGGAGCGGGAGGACACCCACAGATACGCAGTATTTT. The encoded protein is CASSPRGSGRTPTDTQYF.

The chain links TRBV7-9 to TRBJ2-7; TRBD2 agrees at 10 bases. J gave up 2 bases and V 4 bases, and 5 bases lay outside the gene matches. This CDR3 spans 15 amino acids. CDR1 SEHNR and CDR2 FQNEAQ come from the germline V gene (reference sequence). DNA of the CDR3: TGTGCCAGCAGCTCCACTAGCGGGATGGCCTACGAGCAGTACTTC. Residues: CASSSTSGMAYEQYF.